The 21 T cell receptor beta chains in this list originate from one sample, sequenced in a study of shared clonotypes between healthy human individuals. CD45RO-negative cells were positively selected for CCR7, leaving out terminally differentiated effector memory CD45RA+ cells. Repertoires were generated with immunoSEQ multiplex PCR, while TCRdb's copy carries only in-frame clones and drops some. Of some 2 million clones detected, about 95% appear once; the ten largest clones hold approximately 1.2%. Sequences were obtained from naive CD8+ T cells sorted from blood. The receptors were gathered from a man younger than 35 in good health.

This chain uses TRBV7-8 with TRBJ2-7, with D hard to call. V dropped 6 bases and J dropped 0 bases, with 18 bases sitting between them. The germline V gene has CDR1 SGHVS and CDR2 FQNEAQ. The CDR3 has 16 residues. CDR3 DNA sequence: TGTGCCAGCAGTTACTCGCCGGGCGTCAGCTCCTACGAGCAGTACTTC. Translating it yields CASSYSPGVSSYEQYF.

The rearrangement links TRBV9 to TRBJ2-2, with D perhaps assigned TRBD1 or TRBD2 (6 bases each). CDR3 size: 16 residues. Germline lookup yields CDR1 SGDLS and CDR2 YYNGEE. V lost 0 bases and J 0 bases, leaving 9 bases between the germline ends. CDR3 in amino acids: CASSVEGGSNTGELFF. CDR3 in DNA: TGTGCCAGCAGCGTAGAGGGGGGCTCGAACACCGGGGAGCTGTTTTTT. Based on the CDR3 plus reference TRBV9 and TRBJ2-2, the full variable domain is DSGVTQTPKHLITATGQRVTLRCSPRSGDLSVYWYQQSLDQGLQFLIQYYNGEERAKGNILERFSAQQFPDLHSELNLSSLELGDSALYFCASSVEGGSNTGELFFGEGSRLTVL.

In regard to this clone: The same CDR3 can be traced to other DNA sequences in this sample. The chain recombines TRBV11-2 with TRBJ2-7; no clear D. The length of the CDR3 is 11 residues. Germline V lookup: CDR1 SGHAT, CDR2 FQNNGV. V lost 4 bases and J 1 base, leaving 2 bases between the germline ends. In nucleotides, the CDR3 is TGTGCCAGCAGCTCTTCCTACGAGCAGTACTTC. As protein: CASSSSYEQYF.

The CDR3 here is CASSPAPQGAEGANVLTF. The CDR3 DNA reads TGCGCCAGCAGCCCGGCCCCGCAGGGGGCGGAAGGGGCCAACGTCCTGACTTTC. The rearrangement joins TRBV5-1 to TRBJ2-6, with 8 bases matching TRBD1. Germline V CDR1 and CDR2: SGHRS, YFSETQ. The CDR3 length is 18 residues. V was pared by 4 bases and J by 4 bases, with 13 bases of the junction left unmatched.

J is TRBJ1-2 and V is TRBV7-9; 9 bases match TRBD1. The CDR3 sequence is 15 residues long. Trimming cost V 3 bases and J 8 bases; bases outside gene matches: 10. In germline, CDR1 is SEHNR, CDR2 FQNEAQ (reference sequence). This chain's CDR3 is CASSFRDRDSEGYTF. In DNA, the CDR3 is TGTGCCAGCAGCTTCCGGGACAGGGATTCGGAAGGCTACACCTTC.

The chain recombines TRBV7-8 with TRBJ1-4; D is unresolved. The V end was cut by 1 base, the J end by 4 bases, with 10 bases between. Per germline, CDR1 SGHVS and CDR2 FQNEAQ. This CDR3 spans 15 amino acids. CDR3 region: CASSLEDGFNEKLFF. The CDR3 bases are TGTGCCAGCAGCTTAGAGGACGGATTTAATGAAAAACTGTTTTTT.

This chain links TRBV4-1 with TRBJ1-2; D call uncertain. Trimming left V 0 bases short and J 4 bases short, with 9 bases between. Germline values: CDR1 MGHRA, CDR2 YSYEKL. This CDR3 region has 14 residues. The CDR3 reads CASSQERAGYGYTF. CDR3 nucleotide sequence: TGCGCCAGCAGCCAAGAGAGGGCCGGCTATGGCTACACCTTC.

The CDR3 protein is CASTQIKASYEQYF. The CDR3 DNA reads TGTGCCAGCACCCAAATCAAAGCTTCCTACGAGCAGTACTTC. The J gene is TRBJ2-7, the V gene TRBV2, with unresolved D. The CDR3 has 14 residues. Germline V gives CDR1 SNHLY, CDR2 FYNNEI. The V and J ends lost 7 bases and 1 base respectively, with 14 bases between them. Full variable domain (rest looked up from reference TRBV2 and TRBJ2-7): EPEVTQTPSHQVTQMGQEVILRCVPISNHLYFYWYRQILGQKVEFLVSFYNNEISEKSEIFDDQFSVERPDGSNFTLKIRSTKLEDSAMYFCASTQIKASYEQYFGPGTRLTVT.

This chain uses TRBV7-8 with TRBJ1-3; D unresolved. V lost 5 bases, J lost 2 bases, and 7 bases lay in between. The CDR3 totals 13 residues. Germline CDR1 SGHVS, CDR2 FQNEAQ. The CDR3 sequence: CASSPVPGNTIYF. In nucleotides, the CDR3 is TGTGCCAGCAGCCCGGTCCCTGGAAACACCATATATTTT.

The chain employs TRBV4-3 and TRBJ2-4; 8 bases are shared with TRBD1. Germline CDR1 is LGHNA and CDR2 is YSLEER. The V segment lost 4 bases and the J segment 8 bases; nucleotides outside the gene matches: 7. The CDR3 has 14 residues. The CDR3 loop is CASSPGQGVDIQYF. CDR3 DNA: TGCGCCAGCAGCCCCGGACAGGGCGTTGACATTCAGTACTTC.

V is TRBV27 and J is TRBJ2-7, with 9 bases matching TRBD2. Trimming at V came to 7 bases and at J to 3 bases, leaving 4 bases not matched to a gene. This CDR3 contains 13 residues. Germline V gene sequence: CDR1 MNHEY, CDR2 SMNVEV (reference sequence). The CDR3 nucleotides are TGTGCCAGCAAATATAGCGGGAGCTACGAGCAGTACTTC. Translation: CASKYSGSYEQYF.

The rearrangement uses TRBV10-3 and TRBJ2-2; D is unclear. The V gene lost 2 bases and the J gene lost 4 bases, with 11 bases spanning the gap. The germline gives CDR1 ENHRY, CDR2 SYGVKD. This CDR3 region has 15 residues. In nucleotides, the CDR3 is TGTGCCATCAGTGAGGATGACTCGAGCACCGGGGAGCTGTTTTTT. The encoded protein is CAISEDDSSTGELFF.

The rearrangement links TRBV6-6 to TRBJ2-5; D gene unclear. V was shortened by 4 bases and J by 1 base, with 4 bases between the two germline ends. The CDR3 totals 12 residues. Germline V gene lookup returns CDR1 MNHNY and CDR2 SVGAGI (reference sequence). The CDR3, as DNA: TGTGCCAGCAGTTTATCCCAAGAGACCCAGTACTTC. Translated, it gives CASSLSQETQYF.

This rearrangement joins TRBV27 to TRBJ2-7; D uncertain. From germline, CDR1 is MNHEY and CDR2 SMNVEV (reference sequence). V was trimmed by 5 bases and J by 2 bases, leaving 16 bases between them. The CDR3 is 15 amino acids. Here the CDR3 DNA reads TGTGCCAGCAGTCCCTCCGGGCCAGCGACCTACGAGCAGTACTTC. It encodes CASSPSGPATYEQYF.

This sequence joins TRBV4-1 and TRBJ2-7; D is ambiguous. Trimming removed 0 bases from V and 2 bases from J, with 14 bases in between. CDR1 MGHRA and CDR2 YSYEKL come from the germline V gene. The CDR3 consists of 16 residues. This CDR3 reads CASSQEATVSPYEQYF. The CDR3 coding sequence is TGCGCCAGCAGCCAAGAAGCTACGGTCAGCCCCTACGAGCAGTACTTC.

A note on this clone: The same CDR3 can be traced to other DNA sequences in this sample. The chain joins TRBV9 to TRBJ2-7; tentatively, D is TRBD1 or TRBD2 (6 bases each). The V gene's germline CDR1 is SGDLS and CDR2 YYNGEE. This CDR3 is built from 12 residues. V dropped 2 bases and J dropped 6 bases, with 9 bases sitting between them. CDR3 bases: TGTGCCAGCAGCGTGGAGGGGGGCGAGCAGTACTTC. Translating gives CASSVEGGEQYF.

V is TRBV19 and J is TRBJ1-5, with D unresolved. Trimming took 6 bases from V and 2 from J, leaving 5 bases between them. CDR3 length: 12 amino acids. Germline-derived CDR1 and CDR2 are LNHDA and SQIVND (reference sequence). CDR3 residues: CASRDGNQPQHF. As DNA, the CDR3 is TGTGCCAGTAGAGATGGCAATCAGCCCCAGCATTTT.

The rearrangement joins TRBV7-6 to TRBJ2-3, with 7 positions matching TRBD2. The CDR3 is 15 residues long. J gave up 4 bases and V 5 bases, and 9 bases lay outside the gene matches. The germline CDR1 and CDR2 sequences are SGHVS and FNYEAQ. The CDR3: CASSPGWGGADTQYF. CDR3 nucleotides: TGTGCCAGCAGCCCTGGATGGGGGGGGGCAGATACGCAGTATTTT.

The J gene is TRBJ1-6, the V gene TRBV27; 9 nucleotides align to TRBD1. In germline, CDR1 is MNHEY, CDR2 SMNVEV (reference sequence). The CDR3 spans 19 residues. V shed 6 bases, J shed 14 bases, and the junction held 26 bases outside the gene matches. The CDR3 DNA reads as TGTGCCAGCAGCAATATGCCCCTCCGGACAGGGGAGGACGATGCGACCCTCCACTTT. Translated: CASSNMPLRTGEDDATLHF.

The chain recombines TRBV10-2 with TRBJ2-1, with D perhaps matching TRBD2 (7 bases). This CDR3 spans 13 amino acids. Trimming shortened V by 7 bases and J by 7 bases, and 14 bases separated the two germline ends. Germline V gives CDR1 WSHSY, CDR2 SAAADI. CDR3 bases: TGCGCCAGCAAAGGGGGGGCGGAAAATGAGCAGTTCTTC. Translated: CASKGGAENEQFF.

This chain uses TRBV5-4 with TRBJ2-7, with D tentatively TRBD1 or TRBD2 (5 bases each). Germline values: CDR1 SGHNT, CDR2 YYREEE (reference sequence). Trimming stripped 3 bases from V and 1 base from J, with 8 bases between. The CDR3 spans 13 residues. CDR3: CASSYEGSYEQYF. DNA of the CDR3: TGTGCCAGCAGCTACGAGGGGTCCTACGAGCAGTACTTC.